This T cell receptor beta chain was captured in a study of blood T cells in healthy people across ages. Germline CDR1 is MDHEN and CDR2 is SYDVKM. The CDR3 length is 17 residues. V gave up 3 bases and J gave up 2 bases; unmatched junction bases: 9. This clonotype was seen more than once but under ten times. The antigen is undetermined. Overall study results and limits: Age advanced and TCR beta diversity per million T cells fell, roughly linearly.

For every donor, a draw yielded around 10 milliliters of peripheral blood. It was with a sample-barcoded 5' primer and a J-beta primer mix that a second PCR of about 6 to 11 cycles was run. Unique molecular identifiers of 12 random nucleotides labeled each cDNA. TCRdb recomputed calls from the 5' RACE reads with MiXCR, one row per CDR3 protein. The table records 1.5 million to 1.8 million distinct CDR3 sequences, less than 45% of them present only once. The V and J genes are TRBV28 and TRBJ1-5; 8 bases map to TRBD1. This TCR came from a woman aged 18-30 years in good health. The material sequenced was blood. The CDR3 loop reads CASSFGRRGQGNQPQHF. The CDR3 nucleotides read TGTGCCAGCAGTTTTGGTCGCAGGGGGCAGGGCAATCAGCCCCAGCATTTT.